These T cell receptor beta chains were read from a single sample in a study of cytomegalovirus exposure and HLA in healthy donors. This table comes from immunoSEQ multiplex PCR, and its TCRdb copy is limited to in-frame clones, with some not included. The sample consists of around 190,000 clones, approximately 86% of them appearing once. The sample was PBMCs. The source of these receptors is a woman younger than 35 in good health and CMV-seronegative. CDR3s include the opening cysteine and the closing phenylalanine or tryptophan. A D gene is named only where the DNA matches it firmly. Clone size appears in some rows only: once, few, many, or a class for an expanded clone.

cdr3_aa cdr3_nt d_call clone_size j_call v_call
CASSGQGESTGELFF TGCGCCAGCAGCGGCCAGGGGGAATCAACCGGGGAGCTGTTTTTT TRBD1 NA TRBJ2-2 TRBV5-1
CASSPGRSQPQHF TGTGCCAGCAGTCCAGGGCGTAGTCAGCCCCAGCATTTT NA NA TRBJ1-5 TRBV6-6
CASRASGDGEQFF TGCGCCAGCAGGGCTAGCGGGGACGGTGAGCAGTTCTTC TRBD2 NA TRBJ2-1 TRBV4-1
CASWGDSPLHF TGTGCCAGTTGGGGGGATTCACCCCTCCACTTT NA NA TRBJ1-6 TRBV6-1
CSVRTSVGSYEQYF TGCAGCGTTAGAACTAGCGTGGGTTCCTACGAGCAGTACTTC TRBD2 NA TRBJ2-7 TRBV29-1
CASRTGTEAFF TGTGCCAGCAGGACAGGCACTGAAGCTTTCTTT NA NA TRBJ1-1 TRBV2
CASRQTGTGENTEAFF TGTGCCAGCAGGCAGACCGGGACAGGGGAAAACACTGAAGCTTTCTTT TRBD1 once TRBJ1-1 TRBV11-1
CSSSLGRTGSIFGGSPLHF TGTTCCAGCAGCTTAGGCCGGACAGGGTCGATTTTTGGTGGTTCACCCCTCCACTTT TRBD1 NA TRBJ1-6 TRBV7-9
CASSSVPGAYEQYF TGTGCCAGCTCATCCGTTCCAGGGGCCTACGAGCAGTACTTC NA NA TRBJ2-7 TRBV18
CASSLLNYGYTF TGTGCCAGCAGTCTCTTGAACTATGGCTACACCTTC NA NA TRBJ1-2 TRBV6-6
CASSVGQGAYEQYF TGCGCCAGCAGCGTCGGACAGGGGGCTTACGAGCAGTACTTC TRBD1 NA TRBJ2-7 TRBV10-1
CASSKLAGHTDTQYF TGTGCCAGTAGTAAACTAGCGGGGCACACAGATACGCAGTATTTT TRBD2 NA TRBJ2-3 TRBV19